This T cell receptor (beta chain) was documented in a study of cytomegalovirus exposure and HLA in healthy donors. Germline values: CDR1 SEHNR, CDR2 FQNEAQ (reference sequence). The CDR3 is made up of 13 amino acids. Germline trimming cut 11 bases from V and 1 base from J; bases unmatched to any gene: 7. Study-wide points: Cytomegalovirus-associated status was assigned to 164 TCR beta chains. A few CMV-associated chains were confirmed in vitro to be specific for CMV antigens. The TCR clusters that emerged in the first cohort tended, a later analysis found, to co-occur in the 120 or so validation repertoires.

Generated by immunoSEQ multiplex PCR, the TCRdb table keeps only in-frame clones and is missing some. The sample yields approximately 150,000 clones, roughly 84% seen once. An approximately 130-subject validation cohort, separate from the roughly 680-subject first cohort, supplied the donors. Concerning this clone itself: No antigen is known for it.

The source of this sequence is a man aged 25-45 years in good health and CMV-seropositive. What was sequenced was PBMCs. The V and J genes are TRBV7-9 and TRBJ2-5; 7 nucleotides line up with TRBD1. CDR3 in amino acids: CAGGPGGQETQYF. In DNA form, the CDR3 reads TGTGCCGGAGGACCAGGGGGCCAAGAGACCCAGTACTTC.